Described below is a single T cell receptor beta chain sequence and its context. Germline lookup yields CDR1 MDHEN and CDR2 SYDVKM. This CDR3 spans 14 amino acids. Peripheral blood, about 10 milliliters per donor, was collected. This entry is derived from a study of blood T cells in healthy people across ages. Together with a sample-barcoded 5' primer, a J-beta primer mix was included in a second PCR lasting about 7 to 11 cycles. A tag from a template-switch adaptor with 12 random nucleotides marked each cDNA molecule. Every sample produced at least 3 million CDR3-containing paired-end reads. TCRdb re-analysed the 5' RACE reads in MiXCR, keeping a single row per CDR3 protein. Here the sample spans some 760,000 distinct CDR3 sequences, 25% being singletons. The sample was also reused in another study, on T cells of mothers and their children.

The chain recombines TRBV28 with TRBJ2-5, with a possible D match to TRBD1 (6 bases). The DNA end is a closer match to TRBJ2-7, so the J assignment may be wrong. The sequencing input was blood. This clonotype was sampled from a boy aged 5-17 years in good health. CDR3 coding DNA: TGTGCCAGCAGTTTATCAGGGGTGAGCCACGAGCAGTACTTC. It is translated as CASSLSGVSHEQYF.